This is a list of T cell receptor beta chains from one sample in a study of blood T cell repertoires in COVID-19. The method was immunoSEQ multiplex PCR; TCRdb's version includes in-frame clones alone and lacks a portion of them. The sample shows about 220,000 clones, 70% to 85% of them seen only once. Sequencing used PBMCs or T cells enriched from blood (not recorded which). The receptors here all came from a woman aged 60 to 75 who had recovered from COVID-19. The CDR3 runs from the conserved cysteine through the conserved F or W. D genes are given only for firm matches. Size values are once, few and many counts, or a class for expanded clones, and some rows have none.

V gene	J gene	D gene	clone size	CDR3 DNA	CDR3 protein
TRBV7-9	TRBJ2-7	NA	NA	TGTGCCAGCACCGATAGTAGCACCTACGAGCAGTACTTC	CASTDSSTYEQYF
TRBV9	TRBJ1-5	NA	NA	TGTGCCAGCAGCGTAGATACAGATCAGCCCCAGCATTTT	CASSVDTDQPQHF
TRBV19	TRBJ2-1	TRBD2	NA	TGTGCCAGTAAGGCGGGGGTACTCTTCTACAATGAGCAGTTCTTC	CASKAGVLFYNEQFF
TRBV5-4	TRBJ2-3	NA	NA	TGTGCCAATAGCCAGATGGGCACAGATACGCAGTATTTT	CANSQMGTDTQYF
TRBV11-1	TRBJ1-2	TRBD1	NA	TGTGCCAGCAGCTTAGAGGGGGCGTACGATGGCTACACCTTC	CASSLEGAYDGYTF
TRBV4-1	TRBJ2-6	NA	NA	TGCGCCAGCAGCCAGTGGCCTGGGGCCAACGTCCTGACTTTC	CASSQWPGANVLTF
TRBV5-8	TRBJ1-1	NA	once	TGTGCCAGCAGCGCGGGACCCTTCACGCAGGCTTTCTTT	CASSAGPFTQAFF
TRBV3-1/TRBV3-2	TRBJ1-3	NA	NA	TGTGCCAGCAGCCAAGATAGCGGCTCTGGAAACACCATATATTTT	CASSQDSGSGNTIYF
TRBV4-3	TRBJ1-1	NA	NA	TGCGCCAGCAGCCAACTAGCCGTGAACACTGAAGCTTTCTTT	CASSQLAVNTEAFF
TRBV27	TRBJ2-7	TRBD1	NA	TGTGCCAGCAAGTTGGGACAGGGGTGGTACGAGCAGTACTTC	CASKLGQGWYEQYF
TRBV6-5	TRBJ1-2	NA	few	TGTGCCAGCAGTTATGTCAGGGGAGATGGCTACACCTTC	CASSYVRGDGYTF
TRBV3-1/TRBV3-2	TRBJ2-7	TRBD1	NA	TGTGCCAGCAGCCAAGTCGGGACAGGGGATAGCGAGCAGTACTTC	CASSQVGTGDSEQYF
TRBV3-1/TRBV3-2	TRBJ1-4	NA	NA	TGTGCCAGCAGCCAAGCAGGGCAGCTCGAAAAACTGTTTTTT	CASSQAGQLEKLFF
TRBV5-8	TRBJ2-1	NA	NA	TGTGCCAGCAGCTTCACCGGGACTCTCCGCGATGAGCAGTTCTTC	CASSFTGTLRDEQFF
TRBV18	TRBJ2-7	NA	NA	TGTGCCAGCTCACCACCCCATAGGACAGACTCCTACGAGCAGTACTTC	CASSPPHRTDSYEQYF
TRBV1	TRBJ2-1	NA	NA	TGCACCAGCAGCCAAGATACTTCGACTAGCGGATGGAATGAGCAGTTCTTC	CTSSQDTSTSGWNEQFF
TRBV19	TRBJ2-4	TRBD2	NA	TGTGCCAGTAGTTGGACTAGCGGGGGGGCCAGGGCCAAAAACATTCAGTACTTC	CASSWTSGGARAKNIQYF
TRBV7-9	TRBJ1-1	NA	NA	TGTGCCAGCAGACCTGTGGACATTCTGACCACTGAAGCTTTCTTT	CASRPVDILTTEAFF
TRBV5-4	TRBJ2-2	TRBD2	NA	TGTGCCAGCAGCTTTCTAGCGGGAGTCGCCGGGGAGCTGTTTTTT	CASSFLAGVAGELFF
TRBV5-1	TRBJ1-1	TRBD1	NA	TGCGCCAGCAGCGGAGAGGGTGGGGAGGACAGGGGCAACGTGAACACTGAAGCTTTCTTT	CASSGEGGEDRGNVNTEAFF
TRBV3-1/TRBV3-2	TRBJ2-1	TRBD2	NA	TGTGCCAGCAGCATAACGACTAGCGGTCTAGGTGGGTTCTTC	CASSITTSGLGGFF
TRBV3-1/TRBV3-2	TRBJ1-5	NA	NA	TGTGCCAGCAGCCAAGGCCCAGTCAATCAGCCCCAGCATTTT	CASSQGPVNQPQHF
TRBV27	TRBJ2-7	TRBD2	NA	TGTGCCAGCAGTTTATCGCGGGGGGAGCAGTACTTC	CASSLSRGEQYF
TRBV9	TRBJ1-6	TRBD1	few	TGTGCCAGCAGCTTACGACAGGGAGGTAATTCACCCCTCCACTTT	CASSLRQGGNSPLHF
TRBV6-5	TRBJ2-7	NA	NA	TGTGCCAGCAGTTACTCGTCCGGACACCAGTCCTACGAGCAGTACTTC	CASSYSSGHQSYEQYF
TRBV11-3	TRBJ1-1	TRBD1	NA	TGTGCCAGCAGCCCCTCGGGGACAGGGACGAACACTGAAGCTTTCTTT	CASSPSGTGTNTEAFF
TRBV28	TRBJ2-7	TRBD2	NA	TGTGCCAGCAGTTTAGCTGCGGGGGGGGCGGCCTACGAGCAGTACTTC	CASSLAAGGAAYEQYF
TRBV5-4	TRBJ1-1	NA	few	TGTGCCAGCAGCTTGGAGCACAGGGCGAACACTGAAGCTTTCTTT	CASSLEHRANTEAFF